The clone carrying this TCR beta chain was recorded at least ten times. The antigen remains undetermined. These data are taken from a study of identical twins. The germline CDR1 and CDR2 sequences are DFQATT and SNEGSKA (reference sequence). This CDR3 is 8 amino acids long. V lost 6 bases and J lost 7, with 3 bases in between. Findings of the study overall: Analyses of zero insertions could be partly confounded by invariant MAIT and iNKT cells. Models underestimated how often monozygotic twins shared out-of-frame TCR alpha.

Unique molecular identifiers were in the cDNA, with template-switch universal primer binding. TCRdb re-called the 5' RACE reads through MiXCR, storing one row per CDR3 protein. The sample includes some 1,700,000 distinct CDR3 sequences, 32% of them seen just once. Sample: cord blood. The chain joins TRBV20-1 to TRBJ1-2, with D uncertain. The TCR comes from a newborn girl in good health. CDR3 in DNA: TGCAGTGCGAGTGGCTACACCTTC. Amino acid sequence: CSASGYTF.